This T cell receptor beta chain stems from a study of blood T cell repertoires in COVID-19 (dated by TCRdb to 2020 to 2022). Regarding the study in general: Samples covering the acute and convalescent phases of COVID-19 were provided by collaborators in the United States, Italy and Spain. The material from the prospective study consisted of cDNA or gDNA derived from T cells, B-cell-depleted T cells, or PBMCs. Deeply sampled blood TCRbeta repertoires from subjects exposed to, actively infected with, or recovered from COVID-19 were included in the dataset. The repertoires were released in a freely available public database meant as a resource for research on the immune response to SARS-CoV-2. The samples were drawn from two sources: the first 160 participants of the ongoing ImmuneRACE study, and 950 to 1,500 subjects contributed by 6 global collaborators. Sample metadata almost always included a de-identified subject ID, COVID-19 status, age in years and sex. Where available, HLA class I and class II types were obtained from metadata supplied by the sample provider rather than from assay-based typing. General findings and caveats noted by the study authors: The quantity of clinical and demographic metadata differed by source and by participant and was supplied without curation.

The collaborating institutions used their own protocols to collect whole blood in K2EDTA tubes. Collaborator samples were shipped for TCRbeta analysis as frozen whole blood, isolated PBMCs, or DNA extracted from either sample type. The immunoSEQ Assay, a bias-controlled multiplex PCR, was used to amplify TCRbeta CDR3 regions from genomic DNA. As for the authors' bioinformatics: The number of nucleated cells in each sample was estimated from the amplification of reference gene primers within the assay. To quantify the absolute abundance of each unique TCRbeta CDR3 rearrangement, sequence reads were collapsed and filtered. Productive Simpson clonality was computed per sample as the square root of Simpson's diversity index over productive rearrangements. TCRdb mirrors the immuneACCESS table, restricted to in-frame sequences. Some clones are absent from its copies; in checked studies, under half trace to an unresolved V gene, and the reason for the others is unknown. V and J calls and clone size are those listed in that table; D and trimming were worked out from the DNA. The sample records about 140,000 clones, around 79% of which are singletons. The ten largest account for around 3.3% of the sample.

On this clone itself: Its antigen remains undetermined. Base qualities are not recorded, but no much larger clone differs from it by a single base.

The clonotype was recovered from a man in his 60s with acute or convalescent COVID-19. The sample taken for sequencing was peripheral blood.

Read as DNA, the sequence is TGTGCCAGCAGCGTCCGACAGGGGGGATCTGGCTACACCTTC. It specifies CASSVRQGGSGYTF. The chain is assembled from TRBV9 and TRBJ1-2; the junction holds 9 bases that match TRBD1. The germline V gene specifies SGDLS as CDR1 and YYNGEE as CDR2. V is cut back by 2 bases and J by 7 bases, with 6 bases in the junction unmatched. The CDR3 goes from the cysteine to the phenylalanine over 14 residues. The sequence is cut down to CDR3 DNA, 42 bases in frame from base 1.